This T cell receptor beta chain was recovered during a study of shared clonotypes between healthy human individuals. Whole-study findings and limits: A reduction in generation probabilities was seen for non-shared clonotypes relative to those shared by all four donors. An anticipated effect of sequencing depth on clonotype sharing among donors was recognized.

Clones were sequenced by immunoSEQ multiplex PCR, and TCRdb holds only the in-frame ones, with some missing. The sample lists almost 700,000 clones, around 90% occurring once. This CDR3 contains 16 residues. Germline CDR1 reads MDHEN; CDR2 reads SYDVKM. The V and J ends lost 0 bases and 0 bases respectively, with 9 bases between them. As to this clone: What it binds is not known.

CD45RO-negative, CCR7-positively selected cells formed the naive CD8 fraction, excluding terminally differentiated effector memory CD45RA+ cells. The receptor was isolated from a man aged 30 to 45 in good health. The material sequenced was naive CD8+ T cells sorted from blood. The chain is built from TRBV28 and TRBJ1-3; perhaps TRBD1 as D (6 bases). The DNA for the CDR3 is TGTGCCAGCAGTTTATGGGGGGCCAGCTCTGGAAACACCATATATTTT. Its translation: CASSLWGASSGNTIYF.